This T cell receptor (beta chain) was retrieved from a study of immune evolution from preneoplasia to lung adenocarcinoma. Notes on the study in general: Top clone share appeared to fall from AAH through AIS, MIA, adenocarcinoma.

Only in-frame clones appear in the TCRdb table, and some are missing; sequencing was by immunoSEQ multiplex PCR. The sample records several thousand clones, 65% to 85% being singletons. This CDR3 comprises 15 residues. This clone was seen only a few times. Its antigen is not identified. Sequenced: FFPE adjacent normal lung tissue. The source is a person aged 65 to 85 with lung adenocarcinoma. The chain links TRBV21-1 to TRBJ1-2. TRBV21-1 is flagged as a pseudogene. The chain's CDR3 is CASRDHSLNRDGYTF. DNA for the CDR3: TGTGCCAGCAGAGATCACAGTCTTAATAGGGATGGCTACACCTTC.